This entry is about one T cell receptor beta chain. Its antigen is not known. PCR used 60 Vbeta primers and 13 Jbeta primers. Measured with immunoSEQ multiplex PCR; TCRdb has only the in-frame clones, and not every one. The sample includes 130,000 to 150,000 clones. This sample was included in a study of cytomegalovirus exposure and HLA in healthy donors. Study results and caveats: Among donors in an Asian-associated ancestry cluster, a later analysis reportedly found fewer N-insertions than the approximately 700-donor mean. According to an earlier analysis, most TCR beta V segments yielded productive rearrangements about 87% or about 30% of the time.

Germline CDR1 is MNHEY and CDR2 is SVGAGI. The CDR3 is made up of 14 amino acids. Trimming took 8 bases from V and 4 from J; bases not matched to a gene: 9. Likely unrecorded immune exposures existed in these nominally healthy donors. The sample was PBMCs. V usage is TRBV6-5 and J usage is TRBJ1-2; 8 nucleotides agree with TRBD1. This receptor was obtained from a male donor in good health and CMV-seronegative. CDR3 sequence (DNA): TGTGCCAGCCGGACGGGACAGGAATCCTATGGCTACACCTTC. This sequence encodes CASRTGQESYGYTF.